Each of the 8 T cell receptor beta chains below was sequenced from the same sample in a study of neurological immune-mediated disorders (dated by TCRdb to between 2017 and 2020). Library generation was performed with 5' RACE. TCRdb shows the sequencer as Illumina HiSeq 2500. The public reads were reprocessed in TCRdb via fastp at Q25 and MiXCR, keeping in-frame beta chains. Here each entry gathers all rows of one CDR3 protein and keeps the most common genes and DNA. The sample table contains tens of thousands of distinct CDR3 sequences; only one count was recorded for roughly 3.6% of them. The top ten hold around 1.3% of the sample. The sequenced material came from PBMCs. These receptors all stem from a man aged 25-40 years with multiple sclerosis.

At least ten counts were recorded for this clonotype. V is TRBV5-1 and J is TRBJ2-7; D possibly corresponds to TRBD2 (6 bases). This CDR3 region has 13 residues. Germline CDR1 SGHRS, CDR2 YFSETQ. The V end lost 3 bases, the J end lost 4 bases, and 11 bases lay between the germline ends. This chain's CDR3 is CASSSTRGYEQYF. The CDR3 DNA sequence: TGCGCCAGCAGCTCAACCCGGGGGTACGAGCAGTACTTC.

This clonotype has at least ten counts. The chain uses TRBV3-1 and TRBJ1-1, with 7 bases matching TRBD1. The CDR3 length is 15 residues. The J segment lost 2 bases and the V segment lost 0 bases, leaving 3 bases of the junction unmatched. The germline V gene encodes CDR1 LGHDT and CDR2 YNNKEL (reference sequence). The chain's CDR3 is CASSQDGTVNTEAFF. The CDR3 DNA sequence: TGTGCCAGCAGCCAAGATGGGACAGTCAACACTGAAGCTTTCTTT. Using reference TRBV3-1 and TRBJ1-1 for the parts outside the CDR3, the full variable domain is DTAVSQTPKYLVTQMGNDKSIKCEQNLGHDTMYWYKQDSKKFLKIMFSYNNKELIINETVPNRFSPKSPDKAHLNLHINSLELGDSAVYFCASSQDGTVNTEAFFGQGTRLTVV.

At least ten counts were recorded for this clonotype. The CDR3 protein is CASSLASRGLTEAFF. CDR3 sequence (DNA): TGTGCCAGCAGCTTAGCGAGCAGGGGGCTTACTGAAGCTTTCTTT. The chain links TRBV7-8 to TRBJ1-1; 8 bases line up with TRBD1. The CDR3 length is 15 residues. Per germline, CDR1 SGHVS and CDR2 FQNEAQ. The V segment lost 0 bases and the J segment 5 bases; nucleotides outside the gene matches: 5.

This clonotype showed up many times. The chain carries TRBV9 and TRBJ2-2; D might be TRBD1 (6 bases). The CDR3 consists of 17 residues. The germline CDR1 and CDR2 sequences are SGDLS and YYNGEE. Trimming pared 0 bases from V and 2 bases from J, leaving 14 bases between. The CDR3 DNA is TGTGCCAGCAGCGTAGCGAAGGACAGCCTAAACACCGGGGAGCTGTTTTTT. Translating it yields CASSVAKDSLNTGELFF.

This clonotype was seen at least ten times. The genes are TRBV5-6 and TRBJ2-3; no clear D. Trimming stripped 4 bases from V and 6 bases from J, with 9 bases between. This CDR3 comprises 12 residues. Germline CDR1 reads SGHDT; CDR2 reads YYEEEE. CDR3 coding DNA: TGTGCCAGCAGCGAAGCCTTCGATACGCAGTATTTT. Protein: CASSEAFDTQYF.

This clonotype showed up many times. The V and J genes are TRBV20-1 and TRBJ2-7, with 8 positions matching TRBD1. Looked up from germline, CDR1 is DFQATT and CDR2 is SNEGSKA (reference sequence). The CDR3 runs 18 residues. J was trimmed by 4 bases and V by 6 bases; bases with no gene match: 23. This chain's CDR3 is CSANPLGQDTGGMYEQYF. The CDR3 DNA reads as TGCAGTGCCAACCCCCTGGGACAGGACACAGGGGGTATGTACGAGCAGTACTTC.

This clonotype was detected many times. The chain uses TRBV6-6 and TRBJ2-2, with a weak D call TRBD2 (6 bases). The CDR3 contains 14 residues. Germline CDR1 is MNHNY and CDR2 is SVGAGI (reference sequence). V was clipped by 0 bases and J by 7 bases, with 9 bases between them. CDR3 nucleotide sequence: TGTGCCAGCAGTTACTCCGCGGGGCACGGGGAGCTGTTTTTT. This codes for CASSYSAGHGELFF.

This clonotype has a single count. A much bigger clone sits one base away, suggesting this may be a read error. The chain couples TRBV20-1 to TRBJ2-7, with D perhaps matching TRBD1 (7 bases). The CDR3 length is 14 residues. Germline CDR1 reads DFQATT; CDR2 reads SNEGSKA (reference sequence). CDR3 in amino acids: CSAREPGGSYEQNF. Written as DNA, the CDR3 is TGCAGTGCTAGAGAACCAGGGGGGTCCTACGAGCAGAACTTC.